Included here is one T cell receptor beta chain sequence, with context. Per the original data handling: How many nucleated cells were present was estimated from reference gene primer amplification. Some clones are missing from TCRdb's copy, which holds only in-frame ones; the method was immunoSEQ multiplex PCR. V, J and clone size are taken as reported in that table, and D and trimming were inferred from the DNA itself. The sample carries roughly 100,000 clones, roughly 84% recorded once. The data originate from a study of blood T cell repertoires in COVID-19. As for the study in general: From the United States, Italy and Spain came samples of acute and convalescent COVID-19.

The CDR3 length is 16 residues. CDR1 is SGHRS and CDR2 is YFSETQ in the germline V gene. V was pared by 4 bases and J by 5 bases, with 19 bases between. This chain connects TRBV5-1 to TRBJ2-1, with D perhaps matching TRBD2 (6 bases). Specimen: peripheral blood. This TCR was recovered from a man aged 55 to 70 with acute or convalescent COVID-19. Here the CDR3 DNA reads TGCGCCAGCAGCCCGGGGACGTTAACTAGCAACAATGAGCAGTTCTTC. Protein sequence: CASSPGTLTSNNEQFF.